This T cell receptor beta chain was profiled in a study of cytomegalovirus exposure and HLA in healthy donors. The PCR contained 60 Vbeta and 13 Jbeta primers. Generated by immunoSEQ multiplex PCR, the TCRdb table keeps only in-frame clones and is missing some. The table records 90,000 to 120,000 clones, 70% to 80% of them present only once. CDR3 size: 14 residues. With 0 bases removed from V and 2 bases from J, the gap between germline ends came to 7 bases. The germline V gene has CDR1 MNHEY and CDR2 SMNVEV (reference sequence). J is TRBJ2-5 and V is TRBV27; unclear D gene. The TCR sequence derives from a man aged 18 to 35 in good health and CMV-seronegative. Source material: PBMCs. CDR3 nucleotides: TGTGCCAGCAGTTTATCAGCGTATCAAGAGACCCAGTACTTC. Its protein is CASSLSAYQETQYF.